The 27 T cell receptor beta chains in this list originate from one sample, sequenced in a study of T cells expressing NK-cell markers. From the 5' RACE reads, TCRdb lists one entry per CDR3 protein and no DNA. The listing records about 400,000 distinct CDR3 sequences. The sequencing sample was made of blood T cells: a sorted CD56 or NKG2C T cell subset, CD4+ or CD8+ T cells, or bulk PBMC T cells (not recorded which). The receptors shown here come from a woman aged 50 to 60 in good health.

CDR3 amino acids: CASSLNFRRLNTEAFF. The chain combines TRBV5-5 with TRBJ1-1; TCRdb's assignment of TRBD1 cannot be checked, as there is no DNA. This CDR3 has 16 amino acids. The V gene's germline CDR1 is SGHKS and CDR2 YYEKEE (reference sequence).

The chain joins TRBV7-9 to TRBJ2-1; lacking DNA, the TRBD2 call made by TCRdb goes unchecked. Germline V lookup: CDR1 SEHNR, CDR2 FQNEAQ (reference sequence). This CDR3 has 12 residues. The CDR3 protein is CASARGVNEQFF.

The gene calls are TRBV20-1 and TRBJ1-2; TCRdb gives TRBD1 as the D gene, but with no DNA this cannot be confirmed. Germline V gene data show CDR1 as DFQATT and CDR2 as SNEGSKA (reference sequence). The CDR3 has 13 amino acids. CDR3: CSARYGKEDGYTF.

This chain uses TRBV4-1 with TRBJ2-5; TCRdb outputs TRBD1, but without DNA this stays unchecked. This CDR3 is 14 amino acids long. The germline CDR1 and CDR2 sequences are MGHRA and YSYEKL. Here the CDR3 reads CASSTSQGRETQYF.

The V and J genes are TRBV18 and TRBJ1-5; TCRdb's D gene call, TRBD1, goes unchecked for lack of DNA. Per the germline V gene, CDR1 is KGHSH and CDR2 is LQKENI. The CDR3 has 14 amino acids. The CDR3 reads CASSPDQGVQPQHF.

This chain joins TRBV4-1 and TRBJ2-5. The CDR3 is 13 amino acids. Germline V gene data show CDR1 as MGHRA and CDR2 as YSYEKL. The CDR3: CASSYQVQETQYF.

The V call is TRBV12-3 or TRBV12-4, the J call TRBJ2-2; as DNA is missing, the TRBD2 call by TCRdb cannot be tested. CDR3 length: 16 residues. The CDR3 here is CASSLSLREDTGELFF.

V usage is TRBV18 and J usage is TRBJ2-5; with no DNA, the TCRdb D assignment of TRBD1 cannot be verified. Germline V CDR1 and CDR2: KGHSH, LQKENI. The CDR3 is made up of 13 amino acids. This CDR3 is CASSPIPWETQYF.

V usage is TRBV7-2 and J usage is TRBJ2-5; lacking DNA, the TRBD2 call made by TCRdb goes unchecked. CDR1 is SGHTA, CDR2 FQGNSA, per germline. The CDR3 totals 16 residues. This CDR3 reads CASSPIIAGGGETQYF. Supplemented by reference TRBV7-2 and TRBJ2-5, the full variable domain reads GAGVSQSPSNKVTEKGKDVELRCDPISGHTALYWYRQSLGQGLEFLIYFQGNSAPDKSGLPSDRFSAERTGGSVSTLTIQRTQQEDSAVYLCASSPIIAGGGETQYFGPGTRLLVL.

V gene TRBV7-9 combines with J gene TRBJ2-1; the D call from TCRdb, TRBD1, cannot be confirmed without DNA. Germline V gene sequence: CDR1 SEHNR, CDR2 FQNEAQ (reference sequence). This CDR3 has 17 residues. CDR3 protein: CASSPPLRDRTYNEQFF.

The gene calls are TRBV3-1 and TRBJ2-3; the TRBD2 assignment by TCRdb is unverifiable without DNA. The CDR3 is made up of 13 amino acids. Germline V gene lookup returns CDR1 LGHDT and CDR2 YNNKEL (reference sequence). This CDR3 reads CASSPTREDTQYF.

The rearrangement links TRBV20-1 to TRBJ2-2; no DNA is available, so the TRBD1 call from TCRdb remains unchecked. Germline V gene data show CDR1 as DFQATT and CDR2 as SNEGSKA (reference sequence). CDR3 size: 15 residues. This CDR3 is CSALKAGSITGELFF.

V gene TRBV5-1 combines with J gene TRBJ1-2; the TRBD1 assignment by TCRdb is unverifiable without DNA. CDR3 length equals 14 residues. Per the germline V gene, CDR1 is SGHRS and CDR2 is YFSETQ. CDR3: CASSRSDSLYGYTF.

The CDR3 sequence: CSAPGTQNTEAFF. The chain recombines TRBV20-1 with TRBJ1-1; TCRdb's D call, TRBD1, is unchecked because there is no DNA. The CDR3 length is 13 residues. Per the germline V gene, CDR1 is DFQATT and CDR2 is SNEGSKA (reference sequence).

This chain uses TRBV29-1 with TRBJ2-1; TCRdb returns TRBD1, unconfirmable since there is no DNA. The CDR3 length is 13 residues. Germline V gene sequence: CDR1 SQVTM, CDR2 ANQGSEA. The CDR3 loop is CSARDTLPFEQFF.

The rearrangement links TRBV3-1 to TRBJ2-1; no DNA is available, so the TRBD1 call from TCRdb remains unchecked. Germline assignment: CDR1 LGHDT and CDR2 YNNKEL (reference sequence). This CDR3 has 16 amino acids. This CDR3 reads CASSQIWDRAINEQFF.

CDR3: CASSSSRGRVDEQFF. The gene calls are TRBV11-3 and TRBJ2-1; TCRdb outputs TRBD1, but without DNA this stays unchecked. The CDR3 spans 15 residues. Germline V CDR1 and CDR2: SGHNT, YENEEA.

The J gene is TRBJ2-2, the V gene TRBV9; there is no DNA to check the TCRdb D call of TRBD2. This CDR3 contains 16 residues. Germline-derived CDR1 and CDR2 are SGDLS and YYNGEE. CDR3 protein: CASSVATRLAERELFF.

CDR3 in amino acids: CASSYGLASGPLNTDTQYF. The chain recombines TRBV5-1 with TRBJ2-3; no DNA is available, so the TRBD2 call from TCRdb remains unchecked. This CDR3 contains 19 residues. Germline-derived CDR1 and CDR2 are SGHRS and YFSETQ.

The chain carries TRBV15 and TRBJ2-1; TCRdb indicates TRBD2, and absent DNA this call remains unverified. There are 16 residues in the CDR3. From germline, CDR1 is LNHNV and CDR2 YYDKDF (reference sequence). CDR3 sequence reads: CATSRLDSGNGDEQFF.

The chain joins TRBV11-2 to TRBJ2-3; there is no DNA to check the TCRdb D call of TRBD2. Germline CDR1 SGHAT, CDR2 FQNNGV. The CDR3 loop spans 15 amino acids. This CDR3 reads CASSLGQREGDTQYF.

The chain recombines TRBV5-1 with TRBJ1-2; TCRdb indicates TRBD1, and absent DNA this call remains unverified. CDR3 length: 12 amino acids. The germline V gene encodes CDR1 SGHRS and CDR2 YFSETQ. CDR3 residues: CASSFTGSSYTF.

The chain is built from TRBV20-1 and TRBJ1-1; TCRdb lists TRBD1, though no DNA is available to test this call. This CDR3 spans 15 amino acids. Germline V gene data show CDR1 as DFQATT and CDR2 as SNEGSKA (reference sequence). CDR3 loop: CSARSRTGVPREAFF.

The V gene is TRBV11-2, the J gene TRBJ2-3; lacking DNA, the TRBD1 call made by TCRdb goes unchecked. Germline V gene lookup returns CDR1 SGHAT and CDR2 FQNNGV. This CDR3 has 16 residues. The chain's CDR3 is CASSLEGGRVYDTQYF.

V and J are TRBV5-1 and TRBJ2-3; without DNA, the TCRdb call of TRBD2 cannot be checked. From germline, CDR1 is SGHRS and CDR2 YFSETQ. The CDR3 runs 13 residues. The CDR3 spells CASSLRERDTQYF. Looking up the rest from reference TRBV5-1 and TRBJ2-3 gives the full variable domain: KAGVTQTPRYLIKTRGQQVTLSCSPISGHRSVSWYQQTPGQGLQFLFEYFSETQRNKGNFPGRFSGRQFSNSRSEMNVSTLELGDSALYLCASSLRERDTQYFGPGTRLTVL.

The chain recombines TRBV6-6 with TRBJ2-2. The CDR3 runs 15 residues. Germline loops: CDR1 MNHNY, CDR2 SVGAGI (reference sequence). The CDR3 reads CASSYSRPGDGELFF.

CDR3: CASAQGSGETQYF. V usage is TRBV19 and J usage is TRBJ2-5; no DNA is available, so the TRBD1 call from TCRdb remains unchecked. The CDR3 contains 13 residues. Germline loops: CDR1 LNHDA, CDR2 SQIVND (reference sequence).